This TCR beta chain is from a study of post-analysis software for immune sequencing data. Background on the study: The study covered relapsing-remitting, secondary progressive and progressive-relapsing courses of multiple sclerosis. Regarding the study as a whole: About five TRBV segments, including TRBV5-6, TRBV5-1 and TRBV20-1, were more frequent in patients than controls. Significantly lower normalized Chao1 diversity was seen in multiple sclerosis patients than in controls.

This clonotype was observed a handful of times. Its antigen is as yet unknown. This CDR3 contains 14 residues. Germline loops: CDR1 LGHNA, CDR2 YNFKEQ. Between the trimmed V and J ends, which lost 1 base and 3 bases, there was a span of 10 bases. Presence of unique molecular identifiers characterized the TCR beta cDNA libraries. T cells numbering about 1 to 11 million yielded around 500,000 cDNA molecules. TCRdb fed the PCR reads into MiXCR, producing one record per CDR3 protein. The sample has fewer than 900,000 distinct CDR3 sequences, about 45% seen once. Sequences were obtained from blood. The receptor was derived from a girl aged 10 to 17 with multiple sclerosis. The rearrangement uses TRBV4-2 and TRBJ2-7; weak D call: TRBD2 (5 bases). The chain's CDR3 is CASSQGGLFYEQYF. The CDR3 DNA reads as TGTGCCAGCAGCCAAGGAGGGCTTTTCTACGAGCAGTACTTC.